What follows are 2 T cell receptor beta chains derived from one specimen sequenced in a study of blood T cell repertoires in COVID-19. TCRdb's copy holds only in-frame clones and misses some; the assay was immunoSEQ multiplex PCR. Among around 150,000 clones, approximately 88% were seen once, and the ten largest hold over 10%. The material sequenced was PBMCs or T cells enriched from blood (not recorded which). The source of these receptors is a woman aged 60-75 years who had recovered from COVID-19.

V and J are TRBV4-1 and TRBJ2-1, with 12 bases fitting TRBD2. The V and J ends lost 0 bases and 12 bases, in that order; junction bases with no gene match: 6. The germline V gene encodes CDR1 MGHRA and CDR2 YSYEKL. The CDR3 spans 15 residues. The CDR3 DNA is TGCGCCAGCAGCCAAGATCGACTAGCGGGAGCGTGGCAGTTCTTC. Translated: CASSQDRLAGAWQFF.

This rearrangement joins TRBV19 to TRBJ2-3, with 8 bases that match TRBD2. The germline gives CDR1 LNHDA, CDR2 SQIVND (reference sequence). CDR3 length equals 15 residues. With 6 bases clipped from V and 8 bases from J, the junction kept 13 bases outside the gene matches. The CDR3 region is CASSVAGRAGGTQYF. CDR3 DNA sequence: TGTGCCAGTAGCGTAGCGGGAAGGGCCGGAGGTACGCAGTATTTT.